The text below deals with one TCR beta chain. The sample comes from a study of blood T cell repertoires in COVID-19. Libraries were prepared by immunoSEQ multiplex PCR; TCRdb keeps only in-frame clonotypes and omits some of them. The sample includes 200,000 to 250,000 clones, about 80% of them seen just once. Per germline, CDR1 SGHRS and CDR2 YFSETQ. The CDR3 runs 16 residues. V was shortened by 2 bases and J by 5 bases, with 16 bases between the two germline ends. Input material: peripheral blood. J is TRBJ2-2 and V is TRBV5-1, with D possibly matching TRBD2 (6 bases). The clonotype originates from an elderly woman with acute or convalescent COVID-19. The CDR3 is CASSFGDQGGTGELFF. CDR3 DNA: TGCGCCAGCAGCTTTGGGGACCAGGGAGGTACCGGGGAGCTGTTTTTT.